This is a list of T cell receptor beta chains from one sample in a study of shared clonotypes between healthy human individuals. The assay was immunoSEQ multiplex PCR, and TCRdb's table has in-frame clones only and misses some. The data show about 120,000 clones, around 68% seen once. Sequenced sample: memory CD8+ T cells sorted from blood. The receptor set was obtained from a woman between 25 and 40 years old in good health. Each CDR3 is given with its conserved first and last residue. The D gene is left open where the match is weak. Clone size is shown for a subset of rows, as once, few, many or a class of expanded clone.

V,D,size,J,CDR3,DNA
TRBV27,TRBD1,NA,TRBJ1-5,CASGRNDRGGNQPQHF,TGTGCCAGCGGAAGGAATGACAGGGGCGGCAATCAGCCCCAGCATTTT
TRBV10-2,TRBD1,NA,TRBJ2-1,CASSELGQGLLEQFF,TGCGCCAGCAGTGAGTTGGGACAGGGGCTCCTAGAGCAGTTCTTC
TRBV28,TRBD1,NA,TRBJ2-2,CASSPRQGLTGELFF,TGTGCCAGCAGCCCCCGACAGGGGTTGACCGGGGAGCTGTTTTTT
TRBV25-1,NA,few,TRBJ2-7,CASSSGQLPPNEQYF,TGTGCCAGCAGTAGTGGACAGCTACCCCCCAACGAGCAGTACTTC
TRBV11-2,NA,NA,TRBJ1-4,CASSSGAANEKLFF,TGTGCCAGCAGCTCAGGGGCAGCTAATGAAAAACTGTTTTTT
TRBV28,NA,NA,TRBJ1-4,CASSFPLEPEKLFF,TGTGCCAGCAGTTTTCCCCTAGAACCGGAAAAACTGTTTTTT
TRBV4-1,NA,once,TRBJ1-2,CASSQVRWRGAPGYTF,TGCGCCAGCAGCCAAGTTAGGTGGCGGGGGGCGCCTGGCTACACCTTC
TRBV9,TRBD2,NA,TRBJ2-1,CASNPLGRAYNEQFF,TGTGCCAGCAACCCACTCGGGAGGGCCTACAATGAGCAGTTCTTC
TRBV28,NA,many,TRBJ1-1,CASSLLTEAFF,TGTGCCAGCAGCCTCCTCACTGAAGCTTTCTTT
TRBV4-1,NA,NA,TRBJ1-1,CASSPLNGGVIEAFF,TGCGCCAGCAGCCCTTTAAACGGAGGGGTCATTGAAGCTTTCTTT
TRBV4-1,NA,NA,TRBJ2-5,CASSQVQGDQETQYF,TGCGCCAGCAGCCAAGTACAGGGTGATCAAGAGACCCAGTACTTC
TRBV5-4,TRBD2,once,TRBJ2-7,CASSLAGDLYEQYF,TGTGCCAGCAGCTTAGCGGGGGACCTTTACGAGCAGTACTTC
TRBV19,NA,few,TRBJ2-3,CASSRYRVTDTQYF,TGTGCCAGTAGTCGGTACAGAGTCACAGATACGCAGTATTTT
TRBV7-9,NA,NA,TRBJ2-7,CASSSISGYSYEQYF,TGTGCCAGCAGTTCTATCAGCGGGTATTCCTACGAGCAGTACTTC
TRBV7-2,NA,NA,TRBJ2-1,CASSLVALVDNEQFF,TGTGCCAGCAGCTTAGTAGCCCTGGTTGACAATGAGCAGTTCTTC
TRBV2,TRBD1,NA,TRBJ2-5,CARTGQGLKTQYF,TGTGCCAGAACCGGACAGGGGCTCAAGACCCAGTACTTC
TRBV19,NA,NA,TRBJ1-5,CATATVVGGRQPQHF,TGTGCCACCGCAACCGTCGTGGGGGGTAGGCAGCCCCAGCATTTT
TRBV28,NA,once,TRBJ1-2,CASSWGTSGFGYTF,TGTGCCAGCAGTTGGGGGACCTCGGGATTTGGCTACACCTTC
TRBV28,NA,NA,TRBJ1-5,CASRTNRQANQPQHF,TGTGCCAGCAGGACAAATCGACAGGCAAATCAGCCCCAGCATTTT
TRBV5-1,NA,few,TRBJ1-1,CASSLSSGLIMNTEAFF,TGCGCCAGCAGCTTGAGTTCGGGACTGATCATGAACACTGAAGCTTTCTTT
TRBV14,NA,NA,TRBJ1-2,CASSLLSSSSRYTF,TGTGCCAGCAGCCTACTTTCATCCTCCTCTCGCTACACCTTC
TRBV6-6,TRBD1,NA,TRBJ1-1,CASSLTGGTEAFF,TGTGCCAGCAGTTTAACAGGGGGCACTGAAGCTTTCTTT
TRBV10-2,TRBD2,NA,TRBJ2-7,CAESAGATYEQYF,TGCGCAGAGTCGGCGGGAGCAACCTACGAGCAGTACTTC
TRBV2,NA,few,TRBJ2-2,CASSDGIANTGELFF,TGTGCCAGCAGTGACGGAATAGCCAACACCGGGGAGCTGTTTTTT
TRBV16,NA,NA,TRBJ2-7,CASSPVAGSYEQYF,TGTGCCAGCAGCCCGGTGGCAGGGAGTTACGAGCAGTACTTC
TRBV29-1,NA,NA,TRBJ2-7,CSVQLLSYEQYF,TGCAGCGTCCAGCTTCTCTCCTACGAGCAGTACTTC
TRBV10-3,TRBD1,NA,TRBJ2-2,CAISVSRTGGRGELFF,TGTGCCATCAGTGTCTCGAGGACAGGGGGCCGCGGGGAGCTGTTTTTT
TRBV4-1,NA,NA,TRBJ2-7,CASSHSGGNGEQYF,TGCGCCAGCAGCCATTCCGGCGGGAACGGCGAGCAGTACTTC
TRBV10-2,NA,NA,TRBJ2-1,CASSEEPGGNEQFF,TGCGCCAGCAGTGAGGAGCCCGGGGGAAATGAGCAGTTCTTC